This TCR beta chain was found in a study of T cells in Graves' hyperthyroidism and ophthalmopathy. Study outcomes and limitations: Peripheral blood also featured most of the thyroid clonotypes expanded above 0.001. It was a median roughly 6.5 months before onset that the model predicted ophthalmopathy.

CDR3 length equals 13 residues. Germline CDR1 is SNHLY and CDR2 is FYNNEI. V lost 5 bases to trimming and J lost 6 bases, with 13 bases between them. In patients aged 18 to 65, hyperthyroidism was newly diagnosed, with duration under 2 months. Blood was sampled at initial diagnosis of hyperthyroidism, prior to onset of any ophthalmopathy symptoms. The table lists this clonotype with a few counts. Its target is not known. TCR beta CDR3 regions were amplified from RNA transcripts. The HTBI primer set drove a first-round RT-PCR of the TCR CDR3. TCRdb reprocessed the multiplex PCR reads via MiXCR and lists one record per CDR3 protein. The sample lists roughly 260,000 distinct CDR3 sequences; approximately 15% were seen once.

The sequencing input was blood. This receptor was identified in a middle-aged woman with Graves' hyperthyroidism that later progressed to Graves' ophthalmopathy. The chain recombines TRBV2 with TRBJ1-2; weak D call: TRBD1 (6 bases). The CDR3 protein is CASSSGGADGYTF. CDR3 bases: TGTGCCAGCAGTAGTGGGGGGGCAGATGGCTACACCTTC.